The next 30 T cell receptor beta chains were all read from a single sample in a study of vaccination effects on CD4 cells after COVID-19. TCRdb keeps only in-frame clones here, not all; method: immunoSEQ multiplex PCR. The sample includes about 74,000 clones, around 77% of them seen just once. These receptors' targets are unknown. The culture ran for roughly 10 days before CD4+ T cells were isolated. This material consisted of CD4+ T cells from PBMCs cultured without peptide, taken before COVID-19 vaccination. The receptors stem from a human donor who received a COVID-19 vaccine.

The chain couples TRBV27 to TRBJ1-1; 7 positions agree with TRBD1. The trim removed 5 bases at V and 4 bases at J, leaving 7 bases unmatched. Per the germline V gene, CDR1 is MNHEY and CDR2 is SMNVEV (reference sequence). This CDR3 region has 14 residues. Here the CDR3 DNA reads TGTGCCAGCAGTCGCCATGACAGGGCCACTGAAGCTTTCTTT. Translated, it gives CASSRHDRATEAFF.

V is TRBV18 and J is TRBJ2-3, with unresolved D. V was trimmed by 3 bases and J by 2 bases, leaving 9 bases between them. The germline gives CDR1 KGHSH, CDR2 LQKENI. The CDR3 spans 14 residues. The CDR3 DNA is TGTGCCAGCTCACCCGGACGGAACACAGATACGCAGTATTTT. The encoded protein is CASSPGRNTDTQYF.

The chain joins TRBV3-1 (or the pseudogene TRBV3-2) to TRBJ2-3; the D gene could be TRBD1 or TRBD2 (7 bases each). Looked up from germline, CDR1 is LGHDT and CDR2 is YNNKEL (reference sequence). Trimming cost V 4 bases and J 5 bases, with 19 bases left between them. The CDR3 length is 16 residues. CDR3 in DNA: TGTGCCAGCAGCCCGCGGGGAGGGGGCCCACAAGATACGCAGTATTTT. Its protein is CASSPRGGGPQDTQYF.

The chain has TRBV6-4 and TRBJ1-4; D unclear. The CDR3 length is 15 residues. Germline V CDR1 and CDR2: MRHNA, SNTAGT. Trimming pared 7 bases from V and 2 bases from J, leaving 14 bases between. CDR3 sequence reads: CASIDHTGTNEKLFF. DNA of the CDR3: TGTGCCAGCATAGACCACACGGGTACTAATGAAAAACTGTTTTTT.

The chain has TRBV5-6 and TRBJ1-6, with TRBD1 identical over 7 bases. This CDR3 is 17 amino acids long. Germline loops: CDR1 SGHDT, CDR2 YYEEEE. The trim removed 0 bases at V and 4 bases at J, leaving 7 bases unmatched. CDR3 sequence: CASSLEEGAGYNSPLHF. CDR3 sequence (DNA): TGTGCCAGCAGCTTGGAAGAGGGGGCTGGGTATAATTCACCCCTCCACTTT.

This clone has a handful of counts. V and J are TRBV6-5 and TRBJ1-1, with D possibly being TRBD1 (5 bases). The CDR3 runs 15 residues. Germline loops: CDR1 MNHEY, CDR2 SVGAGI. Trimming left V 7 bases short and J 0 bases short, with 15 bases between. The CDR3 is CASKNSGTVNTEAFF. The CDR3 bases are TGTGCCAGCAAGAACTCCGGGACGGTGAACACTGAAGCTTTCTTT.

This clone was found once. The gene calls are TRBV7-9 and TRBJ2-1, with 10 bases lining up with TRBD1. Germline V gene lookup returns CDR1 SEHNR and CDR2 FQNEAQ (reference sequence). The CDR3 is 15 residues long. With V trimmed by 5 bases and J by 8 bases, 9 bases remained unmatched. Here the CDR3 DNA reads TGTGCCAGCAGCACCGGGACAGGGGTGTGGGATGAGCAGTTCTTC. Translated, it gives CASSTGTGVWDEQFF.

This sequence joins TRBV5-1 and TRBJ1-6; TRBD1 matches at 10 bases. Looked up from germline, CDR1 is SGHRS and CDR2 is YFSETQ. Trimming cost V 0 bases and J 11 bases; bases outside gene matches: 5. The CDR3 runs to 15 residues. Here the CDR3 reads CASSLGGQGMTPLHF. CDR3 sequence (DNA): TGCGCCAGCAGCTTGGGGGGACAGGGGATGACACCCCTCCACTTT.

The chain employs TRBV6-5 and TRBJ1-2; D is ambiguous. V dropped 0 bases and J dropped 5 bases, with 7 bases sitting between them. There are 13 residues in the CDR3. The germline gives CDR1 MNHEY, CDR2 SVGAGI. The CDR3 reads CASSYSDGYGYTF. The CDR3 nucleotides are TGTGCCAGCAGTTACTCGGACGGTTATGGCTACACCTTC.

The rearrangement joins TRBV24-1 to TRBJ1-2; D perhaps matches TRBD1 (5 bases). The germline V gene has CDR1 KGHDR and CDR2 SFDVKD. The CDR3 runs to 13 residues. Trimming shortened V by 4 bases and J by 5 bases, and 10 bases separated the two germline ends. The CDR3 DNA is TGTGCCACCAGTGAGCCAGGGATGTATGGCTACACCTTC. Amino acids: CATSEPGMYGYTF.

The rearrangement joins TRBV9 to TRBJ2-2; TRBD1 or TRBD2 may be the D gene (5 bases each). Between the trimmed V and J ends, which lost 0 bases and 0 bases, there was a span of 9 bases. Germline V lookup: CDR1 SGDLS, CDR2 YYNGEE. There are 16 residues in the CDR3. The CDR3 DNA sequence: TGTGCCAGCAGCGTAGTTGGGACGTCGAACACCGGGGAGCTGTTTTTT. Protein product: CASSVVGTSNTGELFF.

This clone was found a few times. This sequence joins TRBV5-6 and TRBJ1-2, with 9 nucleotides matching TRBD1. V was pared by 4 bases and J by 7 bases, with 8 bases of the junction left unmatched. Germline V gives CDR1 SGHDT, CDR2 YYEEEE. This CDR3 region has 14 residues. The CDR3: CASSLKHRGPGYTF. As DNA, the CDR3 is TGTGCCAGCAGCCTAAAACACAGGGGGCCTGGCTACACCTTC.

This clone was found once. V usage is TRBV7-2 and J usage is TRBJ2-1; no reliable D call. Trimming took 2 bases from V and 0 from J, leaving 14 bases between them. CDR3 length: 17 residues. The germline V gene encodes CDR1 SGHTA and CDR2 FQGNSA. The CDR3 DNA follows: TGTGCCAGCAGCTTATTTCCCGGGTTGAGCTCCTACAATGAGCAGTTCTTC. As protein: CASSLFPGLSSYNEQFF. The whole variable domain, remainder taken from reference TRBV7-2 and TRBJ2-1, is GAGVSQSPSNKVTEKGKDVELRCDPISGHTALYWYRQSLGQGLEFLIYFQGNSAPDKSGLPSDRFSAERTGGSVSTLTIQRTQQEDSAVYLCASSLFPGLSSYNEQFFGPGTRLTVL.

The genes are TRBV29-1 and TRBJ2-1, with D possibly being TRBD2 (5 bases). Per germline, CDR1 SQVTM and CDR2 ANQGSEA. The CDR3 contains 13 residues. The V and J ends lost 3 bases and 2 bases respectively, with 8 bases between them. The CDR3 sequence: CSVDEGTYNEQFF. DNA for the CDR3: TGCAGCGTTGATGAGGGTACCTACAATGAGCAGTTCTTC.

The chain has TRBV13 and TRBJ2-7; no clear D. Germline V gene data show CDR1 as PRHDT and CDR2 as FYEKMQ (reference sequence). The CDR3 consists of 12 residues. V lost 5 bases to trimming and J lost 2 bases, with 7 bases between them. CDR3 residues: CASSRYPYEQYV. The CDR3 DNA is TGTGCCAGCAGCCGCTATCCCTACGAGCAGTACGTC.

This chain connects TRBV3-1 (or the pseudogene TRBV3-2) to TRBJ2-1; no firm D call. Germline V gene sequence: CDR1 LGHDT, CDR2 YNNKEL (reference sequence). The CDR3 consists of 15 residues. V was cut by 0 bases and J by 6 bases, with 12 bases left in between. The CDR3 DNA reads TGTGCCAGCAGCCAAGATGTTTGGGGTAGCAATGAGCAGTTCTTC. It yields the protein CASSQDVWGSNEQFF.

The J gene is TRBJ2-3, the V gene TRBV7-3, with 13 bases that match TRBD2. V trimming: 5 bases; J trimming: 3 bases; junction bases outside the gene matches: 14. This CDR3 contains 19 residues. Looked up from germline, CDR1 is SGHTA and CDR2 is FQGTGA. CDR3 in amino acids: CASSPRGGTSGERTDTQYF. As DNA, the CDR3 is TGTGCCAGCAGCCCAAGGGGGGGGACTAGCGGGGAAAGAACAGATACGCAGTATTTT.

This clone was picked up a small number of times. V and J are TRBV4-2 and TRBJ2-7, with no clear D. CDR1 is LGHNA, CDR2 YNFKEQ, per germline. With 0 bases removed from V and 0 bases from J, the gap between germline ends came to 6 bases. This CDR3 has 14 amino acids. CDR3 nucleotides: TGTGCCAGCAGCCAAGAGAAGGACTCCTACGAGCAGTACGTC. Its protein is CASSQEKDSYEQYV.

The chain employs TRBV7-2 and TRBJ2-3; 13 positions agree with TRBD2. CDR1 is SGHTA and CDR2 is FQGNSA in the germline V gene. This CDR3 spans 17 amino acids. V lost 0 bases to trimming and J lost 2 bases; unmatched junction nucleotides: 2. The CDR3 DNA reads as TGTGCCAGCAGCTTAGCGACTAGCGGGGGGTTCACAGATACGCAGTATTTT. As protein: CASSLATSGGFTDTQYF.

The chain combines TRBV6-4 with TRBJ2-3; D may be TRBD1 or TRBD2 (5 bases each). The CDR3 loop spans 18 amino acids. Germline V gene lookup returns CDR1 MRHNA and CDR2 SNTAGT. V dropped 0 bases and J dropped 3 bases, with 19 bases sitting between them. CDR3 residues: CASSDSKFAGGPTDTQYF. CDR3 nucleotide sequence: TGTGCCAGCAGTGACTCGAAGTTTGCTGGGGGTCCAACAGATACGCAGTATTTT.

The chain couples TRBV2 to TRBJ1-6, with a tentative D call TRBD1 (6 bases). V lost 8 bases, J lost 0 bases, and 17 bases lay in between. The CDR3 length is 17 residues. CDR1 SNHLY and CDR2 FYNNEI come from the germline V gene. CDR3 nucleotide sequence: TGTGCCAGCCAGCCTAACAGGGTGAGCTCCTATAATTCACCCCTCCACTTT. Translated: CASQPNRVSSYNSPLHF. Filled out from reference TRBV2 and TRBJ1-6, the complete variable domain reads EPEVTQTPSHQVTQMGQEVILRCVPISNHLYFYWYRQILGQKVEFLVSFYNNEISEKSEIFDDQFSVERPDGSNFTLKIRSTKLEDSAMYFCASQPNRVSSYNSPLHFGNGTRLTVT.

V and J are TRBV24-1 and TRBJ1-2; D not resolved. Germline V CDR1 and CDR2: KGHDR, SFDVKD. V lost 6 bases, J lost 5 bases, and 12 bases lay in between. The CDR3 loop spans 13 amino acids. The DNA for the CDR3 is TGTGCCACCAGTAACGGCCGCCCATATGGCTACACCTTC. Protein product: CATSNGRPYGYTF.

J is TRBJ1-2 and V is TRBV20-1; 8 positions agree with TRBD1. CDR1 is DFQATT and CDR2 is SNEGSKA in the germline V gene (reference sequence). Unmatched junction bases numbered 14, after V lost 6 bases and J lost 8 bases. The CDR3 has 14 residues. The CDR3 protein is CSASPTGAAEGYTF. CDR3 nucleotides: TGCAGTGCCAGTCCGACAGGGGCTGCAGAGGGCTACACCTTC.

The chain combines TRBV24-1 with TRBJ2-3; possible D gene TRBD2, 7 bases. This CDR3 contains 16 residues. V was pared by 3 bases and J by 0 bases, with 12 bases between. Looked up from germline, CDR1 is KGHDR and CDR2 is SFDVKD. CDR3 in amino acids: CATSDRGAVSTDTQYF. Here the CDR3 DNA reads TGTGCCACCAGTGATCGGGGGGCTGTTAGCACAGATACGCAGTATTTT.

This clone has just a few counts. The rearrangement links TRBV28 to TRBJ1-6; D gene uncertain. From germline, CDR1 is MDHEN and CDR2 SYDVKM. V dropped 1 base and J dropped 9 bases, with 16 bases sitting between them. This CDR3 is 16 amino acids long. The CDR3 DNA reads as TGTGCCAGCAGTTTATTCCAGGTTATTTACAGTTCACCCCTCCACTTT. This gives the protein CASSLFQVIYSSPLHF. Variable domain in full (rest from reference TRBV28 and TRBJ1-6): DVKVTQSSRYLVKRTGEKVFLECVQDMDHENMFWYRQDPGLGLRLIYFSYDVKMKEKGDIPEGYSVSREKKERFSLILESASTNQTSMYLCASSLFQVIYSSPLHFGNGTRLTVT.

The chain uses TRBV6-5 and TRBJ2-3, with 9 bases that match TRBD2. The V gene's germline CDR1 is MNHEY and CDR2 SVGAGI. V lost 6 bases, J lost 2 bases, and 6 bases stayed unmatched. CDR3 length: 15 amino acids. CDR3 sequence (DNA): TGTGCCAGCAGGCGGGGGGGCCGGCTCACAGATACGCAGTATTTT. Translation gives CASRRGGRLTDTQYF.

This clone showed up just once. V gene TRBV19 combines with J gene TRBJ1-3; D remains ambiguous. From germline, CDR1 is LNHDA and CDR2 SQIVND (reference sequence). This CDR3 is built from 14 residues. The V gene lost 5 bases and the J gene lost 0 bases, with 8 bases spanning the gap. CDR3 sequence reads: CASSASSSGNTIYF. DNA for the CDR3: TGTGCCAGTAGTGCCTCGAGCTCTGGAAACACCATATATTTT. Using reference TRBV19 and TRBJ1-3 for the parts outside the CDR3, the full variable domain is DGGITQSPKYLFRKEGQNVTLSCEQNLNHDAMYWYRQDPGQGLRLIYYSQIVNDFQKGDIAEGYSVSREKKESFPLTVTSAQKNPTAFYLCASSASSSGNTIYFGEGSWLTVV.

V usage is TRBV7-2 and J usage is TRBJ2-2; 8 nucleotides match TRBD2. CDR1 SGHTA and CDR2 FQGNSA come from the germline V gene. This CDR3 contains 15 residues. Unmatched junction bases numbered 8, after V lost 6 bases and J lost 5 bases. The CDR3 spells CASRKTSVDTGELFF. The CDR3 DNA reads TGTGCCAGCAGGAAGACTAGCGTGGATACCGGGGAGCTGTTTTTT.

The chain links TRBV3-1 (or the pseudogene TRBV3-2) to TRBJ1-6; D is uncertain. V lost 1 base and J lost 7, with 8 bases in between. CDR3 length: 14 residues. The germline V gene has CDR1 LGHDT and CDR2 YNNKEL (reference sequence). The CDR3 DNA is TGTGCCAGCAGCCAAGGCGGCAGGAATTCACCCCTCCACTTT. It translates to CASSQGGRNSPLHF.

This clone was detected a few times. This chain joins TRBV11-2 and TRBJ2-1; D is possibly TRBD2 (6 bases). V shed 5 bases and J shed 0 bases, with 14 bases lying between them. The germline CDR1 and CDR2 sequences are SGHAT and FQNNGV. The CDR3 is made up of 16 amino acids. Written as DNA, the CDR3 is TGTGCCAGCAGCCCGCGGGACGGAACCTCCTACAATGAGCAGTTCTTC. It encodes CASSPRDGTSYNEQFF. The full variable domain, with the rest looked up from reference TRBV11-2 and TRBJ2-1, is EAGVAQSPRYKIIEKRQSVAFWCNPISGHATLYWYQQILGQGPKLLIQFQNNGVVDDSQLPKDRFSAERLKGVDSTLKIQPAKLEDSAVYLCASSPRDGTSYNEQFFGPGTRLTVL.